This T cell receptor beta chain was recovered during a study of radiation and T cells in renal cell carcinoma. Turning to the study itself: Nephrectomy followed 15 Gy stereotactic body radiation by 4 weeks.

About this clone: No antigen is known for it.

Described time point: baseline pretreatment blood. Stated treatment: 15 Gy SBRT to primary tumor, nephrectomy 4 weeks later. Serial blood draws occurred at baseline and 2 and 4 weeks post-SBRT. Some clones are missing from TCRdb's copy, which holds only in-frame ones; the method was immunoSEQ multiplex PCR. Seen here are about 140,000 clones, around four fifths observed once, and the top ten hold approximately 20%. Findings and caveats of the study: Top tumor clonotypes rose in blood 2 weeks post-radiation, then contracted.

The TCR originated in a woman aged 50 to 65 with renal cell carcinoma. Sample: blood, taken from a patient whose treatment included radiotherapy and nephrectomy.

The CDR3 sequence is CASGSELNTEAFF. CDR3 DNA sequence: TGTGCCAGCGGCTCTGAGTTGAACACTGAAGCTTTCTTT. The chain is built from TRBV5-4 and TRBJ1-1, with D hard to call. CDR1 SGHNT and CDR2 YYREEE come from the germline V gene (reference sequence). The CDR3 totals 13 residues. The V gene lost 7 bases and the J gene lost 0 bases, with 10 bases spanning the gap.